These T cell receptor beta chains were read from a single sample in a study of CD8+ T cells in alopecia areata. Profiled with immunoSEQ multiplex PCR; TCRdb holds only in-frame clones, not every one. The sample holds 200,000 to 250,000 clones; 57% are singletons and the top ten take 0.45%. The material was CD4+ T cells sorted from blood, obtained at week 0. The receptors were gathered from a human donor with alopecia areata. Both conserved end residues are part of each CDR3. A D gene is named only where the DNA matches it firmly. Clone size appears in some rows only: once, few, many, or a class for an expanded clone.

cdr3_length,clone_size,d_call,j_call,v_call,cdr3_aa,cdr3_nt
15,-,-,TRBJ1-5,TRBV27,CASSFSGSPHQPQHF,TGTGCCAGCAGTTTTTCGGGTTCCCCCCATCAGCCCCAGCATTTT
13,-,-,TRBJ2-1,TRBV30,CAWSVLRANEQFF,TGTGCCTGGAGTGTGCTCAGGGCCAATGAGCAGTTCTTC
14,-,TRBD1,TRBJ2-7,TRBV6-5,CASSKDREYYEQYF,TGTGCCAGCAGTAAGGACAGGGAATACTACGAGCAGTACTTC
15,-,-,TRBJ1-5,TRBV6-5,CASSLRGVGNQPQHF,TGTGCCAGCAGTCTCAGGGGTGTGGGCAATCAGCCCCAGCATTTT
15,-,TRBD2,TRBJ2-5,TRBV7-9,CASSGGTSGQETQYF,TGTGCCAGCAGCGGGGGGACTAGCGGCCAAGAGACCCAGTACTTC
14,-,-,TRBJ1-1,TRBV30,CASSTGTTGTEAFF,TGTGCCTCATCTACAGGGACCACAGGCACTGAAGCTTTCTTT
16,once,TRBD1,TRBJ1-1,TRBV4-2,CASSQDRGQLNTEAFF,TGTGCCAGCAGCCAAGATCGGGGACAGCTGAACACTGAAGCTTTCTTT
13,-,-,TRBJ2-1,TRBV6-5,CASSYSLRNEQFF,TGTGCCAGCAGTTACTCACTGAGAAATGAGCAGTTCTTC
15,once,-,TRBJ2-1,TRBV4-1,CASSQPKDPGHEQFF,TGCGCCAGCAGCCAACCCAAAGACCCTGGGCATGAGCAGTTCTTC
12,-,-,TRBJ2-1,TRBV30,CAWASSYNEQFF,TGTGCCTGGGCATCTAGCTACAATGAGCAGTTCTTC
15,few,-,TRBJ1-4,TRBV5-6,CASSSAGALEEKLFF,TGTGCCAGCAGCTCCGCCGGGGCGCTGGAGGAAAAACTGTTTTTT
16,few,TRBD1,TRBJ1-2,TRBV6-1,CASSEVGTGSLLSYTF,TGTGCCAGCAGTGAGGTTGGGACAGGGTCCTTATTGAGCTACACCTTC
13,-,-,TRBJ1-5,TRBV6-5,CASSSQGRQPQHF,TGTGCCAGCAGTTCACAGGGAAGGCAGCCCCAGCATTTT
11,-,-,TRBJ2-7,TRBV27,CASSLGYEQYF,TGTGCCAGCAGTTTAGGTTACGAGCAGTACTTC
16,-,TRBD2,TRBJ2-3,TRBV7-3,CASSAGRYVSTDTQYF,TGTGCCAGCAGCGCCGGGAGGTACGTCAGCACAGATACGCAGTATTTT
12,-,TRBD1,TRBJ2-7,TRBV7-9,CASSLNRGEQYF,TGTGCCAGCAGCTTGAACAGGGGCGAGCAGTACTTC
11,-,TRBD1,TRBJ1-1,TRBV29-1,CSWTGITEAFF,TGCAGCTGGACAGGGATTACTGAAGCTTTCTTT